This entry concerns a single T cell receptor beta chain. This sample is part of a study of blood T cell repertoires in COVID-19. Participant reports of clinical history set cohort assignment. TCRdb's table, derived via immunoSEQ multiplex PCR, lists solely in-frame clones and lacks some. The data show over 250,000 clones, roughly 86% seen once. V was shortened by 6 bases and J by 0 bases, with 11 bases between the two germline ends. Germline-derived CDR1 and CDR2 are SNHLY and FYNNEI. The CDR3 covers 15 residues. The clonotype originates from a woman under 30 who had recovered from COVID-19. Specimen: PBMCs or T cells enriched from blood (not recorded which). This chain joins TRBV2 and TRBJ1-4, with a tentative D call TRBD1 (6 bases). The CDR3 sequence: CASRHRDTTNEKLFF. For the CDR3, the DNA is TGTGCCAGCAGGCACAGGGACACAACTAATGAAAAACTGTTTTTT.